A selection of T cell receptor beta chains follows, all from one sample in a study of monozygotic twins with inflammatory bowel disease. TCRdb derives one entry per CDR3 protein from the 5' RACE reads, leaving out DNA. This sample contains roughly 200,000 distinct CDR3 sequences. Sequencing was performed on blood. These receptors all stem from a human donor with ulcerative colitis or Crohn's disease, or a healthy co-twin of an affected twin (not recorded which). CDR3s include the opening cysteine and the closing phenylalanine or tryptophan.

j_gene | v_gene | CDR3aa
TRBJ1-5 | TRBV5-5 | CASSLGPGQGNQPQHF
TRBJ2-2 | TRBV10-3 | CAISESRIRGAGTGELFF
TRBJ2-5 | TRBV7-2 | CASSSRTGDQETQYF
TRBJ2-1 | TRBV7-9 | CASSFRRGGRNEQFF
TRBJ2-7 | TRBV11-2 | CASSLVVGRAHEQYF
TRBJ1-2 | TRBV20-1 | CSAPAIMTELYGYTF
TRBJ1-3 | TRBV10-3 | CAISVAVGASGNTIYF
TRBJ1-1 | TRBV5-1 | CASSPLVQSGTEAFF
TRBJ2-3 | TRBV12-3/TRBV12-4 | CASSFWTDTDTQYF
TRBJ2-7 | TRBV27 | CASSLLGSPRGEQYF